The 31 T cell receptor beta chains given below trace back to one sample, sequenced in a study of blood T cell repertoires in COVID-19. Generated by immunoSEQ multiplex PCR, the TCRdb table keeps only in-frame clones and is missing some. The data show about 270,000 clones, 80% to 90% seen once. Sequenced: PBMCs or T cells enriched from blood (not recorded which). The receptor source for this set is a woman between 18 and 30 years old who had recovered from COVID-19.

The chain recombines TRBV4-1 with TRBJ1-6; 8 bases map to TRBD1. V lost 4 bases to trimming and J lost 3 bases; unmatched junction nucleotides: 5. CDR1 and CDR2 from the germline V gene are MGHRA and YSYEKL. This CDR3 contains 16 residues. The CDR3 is CASSLDGTGYNSPLHF. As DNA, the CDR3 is TGCGCCAGCAGCCTCGACGGGACAGGCTATAATTCACCCCTCCACTTT.

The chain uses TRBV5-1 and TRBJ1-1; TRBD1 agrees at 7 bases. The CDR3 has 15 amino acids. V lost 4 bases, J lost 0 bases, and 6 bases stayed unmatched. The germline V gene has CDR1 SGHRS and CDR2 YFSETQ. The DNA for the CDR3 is TGCGCCAGCAGCACGCGACAGGGACTGAACACTGAAGCTTTCTTT. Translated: CASSTRQGLNTEAFF. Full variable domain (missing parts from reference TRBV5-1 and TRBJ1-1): KAGVTQTPRYLIKTRGQQVTLSCSPISGHRSVSWYQQTPGQGLQFLFEYFSETQRNKGNFPGRFSGRQFSNSRSEMNVSTLELGDSALYLCASSTRQGLNTEAFFGQGTRLTVV.

The CDR3: CASSEYGRGRYEQYF. CDR3 nucleotides: TGTGCCAGCAGTGAATATGGGAGGGGTCGGTACGAGCAGTACTTC. This chain links TRBV25-1 with TRBJ2-7; 7 nucleotides agree with TRBD2. This CDR3 is 15 amino acids long. V shed 0 bases, J shed 4 bases, and the junction held 6 bases outside the gene matches. Germline V gene data show CDR1 as MGHDK and CDR2 as SYGVNS.

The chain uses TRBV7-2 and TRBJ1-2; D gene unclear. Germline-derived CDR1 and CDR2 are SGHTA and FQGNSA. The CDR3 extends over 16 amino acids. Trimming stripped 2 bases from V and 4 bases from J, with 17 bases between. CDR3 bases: TGTGCCAGCAGCTTAAAAATAAGGCGGATCGCCTATGGCTACACCTTC. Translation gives CASSLKIRRIAYGYTF.

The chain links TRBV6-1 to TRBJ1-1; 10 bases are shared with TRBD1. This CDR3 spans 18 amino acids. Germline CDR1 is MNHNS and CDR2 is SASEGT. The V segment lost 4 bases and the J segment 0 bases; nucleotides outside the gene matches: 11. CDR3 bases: TGTGCCAGCAGTGGCCAGACAGGGGGCGCGCAGATGAACACTGAAGCTTTCTTT. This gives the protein CASSGQTGGAQMNTEAFF.

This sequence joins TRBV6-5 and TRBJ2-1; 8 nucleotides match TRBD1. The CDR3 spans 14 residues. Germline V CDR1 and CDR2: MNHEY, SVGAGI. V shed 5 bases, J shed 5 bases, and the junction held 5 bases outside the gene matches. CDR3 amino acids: CASSMTGADNEQFF. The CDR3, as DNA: TGTGCCAGCAGTATGACAGGGGCGGACAATGAGCAGTTCTTC.

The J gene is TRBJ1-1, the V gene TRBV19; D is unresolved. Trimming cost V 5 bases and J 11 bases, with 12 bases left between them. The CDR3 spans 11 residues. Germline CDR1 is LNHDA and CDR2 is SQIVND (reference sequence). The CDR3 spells CASSLVSEAFF. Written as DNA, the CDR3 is TGTGCCAGTAGTCTTGTTAGTGAGGCTTTCTTT.

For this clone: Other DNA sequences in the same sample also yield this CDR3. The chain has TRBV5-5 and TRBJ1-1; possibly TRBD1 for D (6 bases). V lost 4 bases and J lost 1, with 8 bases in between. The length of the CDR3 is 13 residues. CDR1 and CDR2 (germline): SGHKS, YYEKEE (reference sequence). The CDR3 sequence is CASSPTGNTEAFF. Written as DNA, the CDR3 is TGTGCCAGCAGCCCGACAGGGAACACTGAAGCTTTCTTT.

The DNA for the CDR3 is TGTGCCAGCAGCTGGAGGACAGGGCATGGCTACACCTTC. This translates into CASSWRTGHGYTF. The rearrangement uses TRBV7-9 and TRBJ1-2; 8 bases are shared with TRBD1. CDR1 and CDR2 from the germline V gene are SEHNR and FQNEAQ (reference sequence). This CDR3 is built from 13 residues. With V trimmed by 4 bases and J by 6 bases, 4 bases remained unmatched.

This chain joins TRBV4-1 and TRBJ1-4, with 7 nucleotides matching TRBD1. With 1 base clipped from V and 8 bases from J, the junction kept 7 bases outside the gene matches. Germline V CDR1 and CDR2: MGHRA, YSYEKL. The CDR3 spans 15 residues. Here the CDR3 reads CASSQGDSYREKLFF. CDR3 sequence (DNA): TGCGCCAGCAGCCAAGGGGACAGCTATCGGGAAAAACTGTTTTTT.

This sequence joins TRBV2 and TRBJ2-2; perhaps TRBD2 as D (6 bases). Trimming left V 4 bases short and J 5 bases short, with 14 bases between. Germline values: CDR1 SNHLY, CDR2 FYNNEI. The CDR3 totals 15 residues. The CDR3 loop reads CASSGASDRTGELFF. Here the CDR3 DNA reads TGTGCCAGCAGTGGTGCTAGCGACAGAACCGGGGAGCTGTTTTTT.

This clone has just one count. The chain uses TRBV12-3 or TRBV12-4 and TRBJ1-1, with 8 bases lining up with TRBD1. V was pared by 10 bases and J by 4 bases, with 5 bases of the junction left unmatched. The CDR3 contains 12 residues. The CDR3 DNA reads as TGTGCCACCGGGACAGGCTTCACTGAAGCTTTCTTT. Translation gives CATGTGFTEAFF.

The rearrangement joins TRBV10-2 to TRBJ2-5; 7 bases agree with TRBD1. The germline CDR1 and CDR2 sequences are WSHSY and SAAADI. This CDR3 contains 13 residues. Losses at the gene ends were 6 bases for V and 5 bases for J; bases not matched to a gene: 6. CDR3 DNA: TGCGCCAGCAGCGTCAGGGGGTTGGAGACCCAGTACTTC. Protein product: CASSVRGLETQYF.

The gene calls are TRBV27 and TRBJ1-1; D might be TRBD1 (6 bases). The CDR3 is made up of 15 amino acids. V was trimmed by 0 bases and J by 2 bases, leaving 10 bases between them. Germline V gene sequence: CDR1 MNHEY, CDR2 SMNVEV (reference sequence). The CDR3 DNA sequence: TGTGCCAGCAGTTTATCTGCGGGGGCCAACACTGAAGCTTTCTTT. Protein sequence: CASSLSAGANTEAFF.

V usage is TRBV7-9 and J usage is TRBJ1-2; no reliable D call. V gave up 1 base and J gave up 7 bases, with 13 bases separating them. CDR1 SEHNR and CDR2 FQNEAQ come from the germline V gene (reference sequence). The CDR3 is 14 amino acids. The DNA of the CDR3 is TGTGCCAGCAGCTTAGTAGCCGGGGTGGCTGGCTACACCTTC. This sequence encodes CASSLVAGVAGYTF.

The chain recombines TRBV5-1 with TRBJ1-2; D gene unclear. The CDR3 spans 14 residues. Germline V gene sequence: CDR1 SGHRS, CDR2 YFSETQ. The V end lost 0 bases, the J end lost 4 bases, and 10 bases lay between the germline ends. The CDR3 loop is CASSLAHGSYGYTF. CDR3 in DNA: TGCGCCAGCAGCTTGGCCCATGGCAGCTATGGCTACACCTTC.

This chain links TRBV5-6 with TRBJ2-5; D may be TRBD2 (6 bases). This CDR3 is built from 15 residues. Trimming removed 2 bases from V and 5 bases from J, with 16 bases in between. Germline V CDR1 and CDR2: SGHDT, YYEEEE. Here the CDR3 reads CASSFGGEVGETQYF. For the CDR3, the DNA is TGTGCCAGCAGCTTTGGCGGGGAAGTGGGGGAGACCCAGTACTTC.

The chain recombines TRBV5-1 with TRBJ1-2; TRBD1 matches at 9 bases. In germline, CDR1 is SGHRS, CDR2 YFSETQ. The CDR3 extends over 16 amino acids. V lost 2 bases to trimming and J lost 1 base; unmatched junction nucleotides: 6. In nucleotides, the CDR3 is TGCGCCAGCAGCTTTGGACAGGGGCGTTATAACTATGGCTACACCTTC. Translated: CASSFGQGRYNYGYTF.

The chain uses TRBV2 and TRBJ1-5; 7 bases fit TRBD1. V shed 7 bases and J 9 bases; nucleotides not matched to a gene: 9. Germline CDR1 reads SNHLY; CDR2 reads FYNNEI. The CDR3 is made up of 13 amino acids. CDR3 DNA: TGTGCCAGCAACCGGGACAGAGAGGGGCCCCAGCATTTT. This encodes CASNRDREGPQHF.

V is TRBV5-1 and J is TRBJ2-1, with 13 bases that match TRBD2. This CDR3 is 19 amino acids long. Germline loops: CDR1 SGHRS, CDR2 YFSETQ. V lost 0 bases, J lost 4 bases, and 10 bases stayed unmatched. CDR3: CASSLGLAGGHPAYNEQFF. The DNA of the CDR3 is TGCGCCAGCAGCTTGGGACTAGCGGGGGGCCACCCCGCGTACAATGAGCAGTTCTTC.

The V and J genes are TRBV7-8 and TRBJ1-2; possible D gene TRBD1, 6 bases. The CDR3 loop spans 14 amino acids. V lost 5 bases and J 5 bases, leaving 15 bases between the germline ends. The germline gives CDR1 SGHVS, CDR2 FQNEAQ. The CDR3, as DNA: TGTGCCAGCAGCCCCTCGGGGAGGGGGTATGGCTACACCTTC. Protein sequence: CASSPSGRGYGYTF. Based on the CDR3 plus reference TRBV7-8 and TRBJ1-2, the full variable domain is GAGVSQSPRYKVAKRGQDVALRCDPISGHVSLFWYQQALGQGPEFLTYFQNEAQLDKSGLPSDRFFAERPEGSVSTLKIQRTQQEDSAVYLCASSPSGRGYGYTFGSGTRLTVV.

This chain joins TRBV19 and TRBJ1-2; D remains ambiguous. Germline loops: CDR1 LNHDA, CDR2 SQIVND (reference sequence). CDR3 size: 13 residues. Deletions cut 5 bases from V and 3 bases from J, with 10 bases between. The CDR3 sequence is CASSGERYYGYTF. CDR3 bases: TGTGCCAGTAGTGGAGAACGGTACTATGGCTACACCTTC. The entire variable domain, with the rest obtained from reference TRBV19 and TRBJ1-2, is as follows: DGGITQSPKYLFRKEGQNVTLSCEQNLNHDAMYWYRQDPGQGLRLIYYSQIVNDFQKGDIAEGYSVSREKKESFPLTVTSAQKNPTAFYLCASSGERYYGYTFGSGTRLTVV.

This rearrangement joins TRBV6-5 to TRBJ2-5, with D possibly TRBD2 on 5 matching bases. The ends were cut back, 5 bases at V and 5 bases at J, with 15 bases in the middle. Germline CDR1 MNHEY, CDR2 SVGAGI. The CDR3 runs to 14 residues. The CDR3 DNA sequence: TGTGCCAGCAGTCGCGGACCGGGGTCGGAGACCCAGTACTTC. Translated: CASSRGPGSETQYF.

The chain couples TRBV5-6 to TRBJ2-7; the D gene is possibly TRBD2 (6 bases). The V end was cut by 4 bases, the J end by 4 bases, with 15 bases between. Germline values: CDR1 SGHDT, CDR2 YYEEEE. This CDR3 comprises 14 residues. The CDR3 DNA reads TGTGCCAGCAGCGGGGCCGGGGGACCATACGAGCAGTACTTC. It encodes CASSGAGGPYEQYF.

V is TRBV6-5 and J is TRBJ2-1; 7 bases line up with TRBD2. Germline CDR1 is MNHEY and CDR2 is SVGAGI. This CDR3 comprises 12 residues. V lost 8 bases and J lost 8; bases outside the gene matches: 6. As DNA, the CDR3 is TGTGCCAGCTCCCGACTAGCCCATGAGCAGTTCTTC. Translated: CASSRLAHEQFF.

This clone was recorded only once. The CDR3 region is CATSHRTGSTYEQYF. The CDR3 region has the DNA TGTGCCACCAGCCATCGGACAGGGAGTACCTACGAGCAGTACTTC. The chain combines TRBV15 with TRBJ2-7; 8 nucleotides agree with TRBD1. CDR3 length: 15 amino acids. Looked up from germline, CDR1 is LNHNV and CDR2 is YYDKDF (reference sequence). V lost 5 bases and J lost 2; bases outside the gene matches: 8. Looking up the rest from reference TRBV15 and TRBJ2-7 gives the full variable domain: DAMVIQNPRYQVTQFGKPVTLSCSQTLNHNVMYWYQQKSSQAPKLLFHYYDKDFNNEADTPDNFQSRRPNTSFCFLDIRSPGLGDTAMYLCATSHRTGSTYEQYFGPGTRLTVT.

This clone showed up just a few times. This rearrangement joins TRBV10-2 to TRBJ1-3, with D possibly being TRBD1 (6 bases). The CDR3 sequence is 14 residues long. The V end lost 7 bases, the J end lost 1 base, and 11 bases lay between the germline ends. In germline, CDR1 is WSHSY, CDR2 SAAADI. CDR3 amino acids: CASTPDRSGNTIYF. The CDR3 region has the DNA TGCGCCAGCACCCCTGACAGGTCTGGAAACACCATATATTTT.

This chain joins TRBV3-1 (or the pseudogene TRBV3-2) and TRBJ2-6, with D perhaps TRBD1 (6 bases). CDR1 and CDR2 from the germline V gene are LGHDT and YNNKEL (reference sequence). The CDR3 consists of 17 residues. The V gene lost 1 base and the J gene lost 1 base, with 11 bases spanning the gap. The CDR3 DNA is TGTGCCAGCAGCCAAGCCCCCGGACAGTCTGGGGCCAACGTCCTGACTTTC. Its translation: CASSQAPGQSGANVLTF.

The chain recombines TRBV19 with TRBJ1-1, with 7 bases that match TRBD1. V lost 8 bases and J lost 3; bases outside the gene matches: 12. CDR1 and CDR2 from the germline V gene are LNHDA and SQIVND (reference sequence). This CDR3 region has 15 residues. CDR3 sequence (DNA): TGTGCCAGTCTACTTACAGGGGACCGGGACACTGAAGCTTTCTTT. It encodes CASLLTGDRDTEAFF.

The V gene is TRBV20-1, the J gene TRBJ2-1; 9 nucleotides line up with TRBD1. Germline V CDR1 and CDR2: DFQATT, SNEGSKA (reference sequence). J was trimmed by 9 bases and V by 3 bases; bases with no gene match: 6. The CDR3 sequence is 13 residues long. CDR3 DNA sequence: TGCAGTGCTAGTGGGGACAGGGACTTTGAGCAGTTCTTC. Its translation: CSASGDRDFEQFF.

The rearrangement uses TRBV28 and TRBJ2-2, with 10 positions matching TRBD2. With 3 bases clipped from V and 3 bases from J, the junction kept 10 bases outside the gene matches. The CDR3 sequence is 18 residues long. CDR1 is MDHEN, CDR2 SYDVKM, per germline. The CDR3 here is CASSFPSAGGPDTGELFF. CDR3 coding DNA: TGTGCCAGCAGTTTCCCGTCAGCGGGGGGGCCGGACACCGGGGAGCTGTTTTTT.